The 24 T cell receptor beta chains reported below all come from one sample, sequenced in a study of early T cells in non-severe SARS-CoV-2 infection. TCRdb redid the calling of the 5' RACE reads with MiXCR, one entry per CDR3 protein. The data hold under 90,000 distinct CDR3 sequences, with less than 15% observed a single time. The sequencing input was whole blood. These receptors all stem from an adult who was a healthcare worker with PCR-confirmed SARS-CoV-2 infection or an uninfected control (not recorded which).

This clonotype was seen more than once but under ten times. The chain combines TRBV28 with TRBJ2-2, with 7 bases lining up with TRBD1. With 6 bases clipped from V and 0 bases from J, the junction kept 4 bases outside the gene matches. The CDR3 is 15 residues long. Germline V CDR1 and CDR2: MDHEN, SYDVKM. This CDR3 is CASRDTGANTGELFF. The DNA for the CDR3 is TGTGCCAGCAGGGATACAGGGGCGAACACCGGGGAGCTGTTTTTT.

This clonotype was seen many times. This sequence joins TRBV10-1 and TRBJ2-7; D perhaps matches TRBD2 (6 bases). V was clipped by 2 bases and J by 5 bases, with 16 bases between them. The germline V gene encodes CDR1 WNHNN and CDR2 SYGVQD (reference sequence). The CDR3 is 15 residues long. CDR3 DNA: TGCGCCAGCAGTGAGGCAGGAGGGCCGTTAAACGAGCAGTACTTC. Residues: CASSEAGGPLNEQYF.

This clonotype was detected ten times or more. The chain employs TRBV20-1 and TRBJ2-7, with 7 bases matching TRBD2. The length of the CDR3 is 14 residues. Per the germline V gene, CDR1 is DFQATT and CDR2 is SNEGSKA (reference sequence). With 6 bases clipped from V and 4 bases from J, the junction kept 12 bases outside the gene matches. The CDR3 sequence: CSASEGGPGYEQYF. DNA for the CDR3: TGCAGTGCGAGTGAGGGAGGGCCGGGATACGAGCAGTACTTC.

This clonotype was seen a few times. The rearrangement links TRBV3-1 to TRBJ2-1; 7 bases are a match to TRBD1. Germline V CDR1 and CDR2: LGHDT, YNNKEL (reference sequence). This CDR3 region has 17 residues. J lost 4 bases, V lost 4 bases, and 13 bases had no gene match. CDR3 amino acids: CASSPQVGRGNYNEQFF. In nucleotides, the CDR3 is TGTGCCAGCAGCCCCCAAGTGGGCAGGGGGAATTACAATGAGCAGTTCTTC.

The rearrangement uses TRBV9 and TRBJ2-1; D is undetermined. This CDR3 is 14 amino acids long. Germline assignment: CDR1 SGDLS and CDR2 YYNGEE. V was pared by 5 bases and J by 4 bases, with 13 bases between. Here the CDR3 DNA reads TGTGCCAGCAGTTTAGGTGGGCGGTACAATGAGCAGTTCTTC. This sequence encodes CASSLGGRYNEQFF.

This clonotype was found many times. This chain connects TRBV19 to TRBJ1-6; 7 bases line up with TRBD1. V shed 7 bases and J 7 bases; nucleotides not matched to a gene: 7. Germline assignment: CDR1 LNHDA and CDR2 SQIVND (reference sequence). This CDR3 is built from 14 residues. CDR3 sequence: CASKSQGGNSPLHF. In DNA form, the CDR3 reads TGTGCCAGTAAATCGCAGGGGGGGAATTCACCCCTCCACTTT.

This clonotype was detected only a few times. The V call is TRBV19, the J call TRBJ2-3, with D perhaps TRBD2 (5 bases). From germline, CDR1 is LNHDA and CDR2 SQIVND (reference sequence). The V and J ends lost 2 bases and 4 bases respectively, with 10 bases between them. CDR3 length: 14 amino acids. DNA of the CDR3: TGTGCCAGTAGTATATTGGTCGGGGCAGATACGCAGTATTTT. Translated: CASSILVGADTQYF.

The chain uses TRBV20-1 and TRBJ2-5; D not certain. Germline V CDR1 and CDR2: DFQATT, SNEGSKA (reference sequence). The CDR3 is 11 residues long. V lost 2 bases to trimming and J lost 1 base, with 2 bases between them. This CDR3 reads CSARPQETQYF. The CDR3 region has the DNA TGCAGTGCTAGACCCCAAGAGACCCAGTACTTC.

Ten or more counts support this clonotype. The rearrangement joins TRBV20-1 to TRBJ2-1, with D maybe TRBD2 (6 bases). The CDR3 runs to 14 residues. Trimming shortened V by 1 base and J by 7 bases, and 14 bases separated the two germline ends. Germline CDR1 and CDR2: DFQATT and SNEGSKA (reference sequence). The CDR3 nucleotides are TGCAGTGCTAGAGTTCCCGGGAGCGGGAATGAGCAGTTCTTC. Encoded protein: CSARVPGSGNEQFF.

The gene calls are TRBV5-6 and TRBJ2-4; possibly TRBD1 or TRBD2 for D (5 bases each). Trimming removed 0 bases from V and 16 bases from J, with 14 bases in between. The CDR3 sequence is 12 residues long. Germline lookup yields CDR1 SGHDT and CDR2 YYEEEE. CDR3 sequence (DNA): TGTGCCAGCAGCTTGGCTGAGGGGATCCCATACTTC. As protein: CASSLAEGIPYF.

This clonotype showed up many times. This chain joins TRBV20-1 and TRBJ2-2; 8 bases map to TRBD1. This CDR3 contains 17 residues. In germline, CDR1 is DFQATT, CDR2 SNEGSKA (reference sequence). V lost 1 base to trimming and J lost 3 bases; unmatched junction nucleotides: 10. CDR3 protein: CSARGLHSQGDTGELFF. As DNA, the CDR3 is TGCAGTGCTAGAGGTCTTCATTCACAGGGGGACACCGGGGAGCTGTTTTTT.

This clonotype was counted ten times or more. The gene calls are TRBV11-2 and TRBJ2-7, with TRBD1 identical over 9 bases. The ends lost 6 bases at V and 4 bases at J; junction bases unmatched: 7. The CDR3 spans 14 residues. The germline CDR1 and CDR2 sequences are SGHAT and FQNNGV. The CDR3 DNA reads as TGTGCCAGCAGATTCACCGGGACAGGGTACGAGCAGTACTTC. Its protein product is CASRFTGTGYEQYF.

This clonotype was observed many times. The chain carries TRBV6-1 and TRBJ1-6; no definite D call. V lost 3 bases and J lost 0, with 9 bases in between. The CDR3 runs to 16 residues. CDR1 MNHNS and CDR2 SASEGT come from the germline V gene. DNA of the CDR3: TGTGCCAGCAGTGAGTCCGACAACTCCTATAATTCACCCCTCCACTTT. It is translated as CASSESDNSYNSPLHF.

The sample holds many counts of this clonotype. The CDR3 region has the DNA TGTGCCACCAGTGACCCTGGACAGGGGGCAAAAACCGGGGAGCTGTTTTTT. Its protein product is CATSDPGQGAKTGELFF. This chain uses TRBV24-1 with TRBJ2-2, with TRBD1 matching over 11 bases. The germline CDR1 and CDR2 sequences are KGHDR and SFDVKD. This CDR3 is 17 amino acids long. The ends lost 4 bases at V and 5 bases at J; junction bases unmatched: 8.

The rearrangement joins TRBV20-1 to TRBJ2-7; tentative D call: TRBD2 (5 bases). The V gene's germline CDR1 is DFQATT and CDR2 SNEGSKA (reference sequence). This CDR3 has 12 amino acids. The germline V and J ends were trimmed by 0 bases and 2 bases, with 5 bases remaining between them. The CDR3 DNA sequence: TGCAGTGCTAGAGATAGCGCCTACGAGCAGTACTTC. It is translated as CSARDSAYEQYF.

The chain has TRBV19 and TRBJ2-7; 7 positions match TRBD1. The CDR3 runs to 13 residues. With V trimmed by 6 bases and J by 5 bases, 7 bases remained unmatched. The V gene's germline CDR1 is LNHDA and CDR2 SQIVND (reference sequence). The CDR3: CASSRQGLDEQYF. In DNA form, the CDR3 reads TGTGCCAGTAGCCGACAGGGTTTGGACGAGCAGTACTTC.

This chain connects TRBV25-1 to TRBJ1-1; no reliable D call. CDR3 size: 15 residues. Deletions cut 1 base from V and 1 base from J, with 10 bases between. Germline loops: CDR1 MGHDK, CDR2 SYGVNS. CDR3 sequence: CASSESGKRNTEAFF. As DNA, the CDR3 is TGTGCCAGCAGTGAATCAGGAAAGCGGAACACTGAAGCTTTCTTT. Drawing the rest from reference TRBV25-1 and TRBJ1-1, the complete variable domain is EADIYQTPRYLVIGTGKKITLECSQTMGHDKMYWYQQDPGMELHLIHYSYGVNSTEKGDLSSESTVSRIRTEHFPLTLESARPSHTSQYLCASSESGKRNTEAFFGQGTRLTVV.

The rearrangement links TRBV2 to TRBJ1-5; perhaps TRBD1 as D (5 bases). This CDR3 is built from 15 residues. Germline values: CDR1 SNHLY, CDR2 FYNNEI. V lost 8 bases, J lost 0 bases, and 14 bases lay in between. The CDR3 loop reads CASQDSVYSNQPQHF. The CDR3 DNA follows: TGTGCCAGCCAAGACAGTGTATATAGCAATCAGCCCCAGCATTTT.

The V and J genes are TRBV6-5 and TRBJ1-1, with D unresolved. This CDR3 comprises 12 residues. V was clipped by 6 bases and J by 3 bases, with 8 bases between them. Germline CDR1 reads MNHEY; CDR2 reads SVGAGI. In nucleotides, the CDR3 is TGTGCCAGCAGCATAGGCGACACTGAAGCTTTCTTT. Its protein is CASSIGDTEAFF.

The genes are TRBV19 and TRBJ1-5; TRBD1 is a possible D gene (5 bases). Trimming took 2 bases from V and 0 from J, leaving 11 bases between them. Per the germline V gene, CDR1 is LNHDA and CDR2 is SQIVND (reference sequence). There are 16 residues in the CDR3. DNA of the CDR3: TGTGCCAGTAGTATAAGGGCGGGACCTAGCAATCAGCCCCAGCATTTT. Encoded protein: CASSIRAGPSNQPQHF.

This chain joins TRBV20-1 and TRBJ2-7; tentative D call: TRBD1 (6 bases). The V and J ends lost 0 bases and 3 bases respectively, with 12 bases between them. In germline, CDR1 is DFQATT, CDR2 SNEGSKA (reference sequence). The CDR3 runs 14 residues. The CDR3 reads CSARDPPQGYEQYF. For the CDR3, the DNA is TGCAGTGCTAGAGATCCCCCACAGGGCTACGAGCAGTACTTC.

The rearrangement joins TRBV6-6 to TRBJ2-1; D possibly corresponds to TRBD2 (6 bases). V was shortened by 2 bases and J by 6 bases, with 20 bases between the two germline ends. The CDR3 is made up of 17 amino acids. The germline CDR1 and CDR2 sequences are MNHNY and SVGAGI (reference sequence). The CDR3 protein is CASSYRPLGRGSNEQFF. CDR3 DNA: TGTGCCAGCAGTTACCGCCCGCTGGGTCGGGGGAGCAATGAGCAGTTCTTC.

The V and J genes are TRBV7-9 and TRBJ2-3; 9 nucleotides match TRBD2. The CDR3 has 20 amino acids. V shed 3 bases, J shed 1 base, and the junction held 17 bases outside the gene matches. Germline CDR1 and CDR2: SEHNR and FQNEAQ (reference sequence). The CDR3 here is CASSFFYLMTSGRGTDTQYF. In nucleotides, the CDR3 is TGTGCCAGCAGCTTTTTCTACCTTATGACTAGCGGAAGGGGCACAGATACGCAGTATTTT.

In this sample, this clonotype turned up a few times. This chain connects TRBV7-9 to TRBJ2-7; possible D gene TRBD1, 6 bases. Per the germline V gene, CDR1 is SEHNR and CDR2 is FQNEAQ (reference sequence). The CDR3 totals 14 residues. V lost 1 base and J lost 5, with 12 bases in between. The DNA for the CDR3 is TGTGCCAGCAGCTTAGGACAGGAGAGTCACGAGCAGTACTTC. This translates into CASSLGQESHEQYF.